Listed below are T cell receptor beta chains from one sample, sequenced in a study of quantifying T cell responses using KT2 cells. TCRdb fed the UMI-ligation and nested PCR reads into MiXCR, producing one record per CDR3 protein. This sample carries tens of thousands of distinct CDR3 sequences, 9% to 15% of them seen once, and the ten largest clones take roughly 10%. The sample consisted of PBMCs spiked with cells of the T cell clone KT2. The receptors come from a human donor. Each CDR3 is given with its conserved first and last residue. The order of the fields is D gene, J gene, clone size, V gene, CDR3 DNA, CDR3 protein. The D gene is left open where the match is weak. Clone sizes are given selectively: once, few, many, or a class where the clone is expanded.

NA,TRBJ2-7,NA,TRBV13,TGTGCCAGCAGCTTACGTTCTGGATGGGATTCCTACGAGCAGTACTTC,CASSLRSGWDSYEQYF
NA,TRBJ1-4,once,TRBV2,TGTGCCAGCAGCCCGAACTCAGGGGTTGGTGAAAAACTGTTTTTT,CASSPNSGVGEKLFF
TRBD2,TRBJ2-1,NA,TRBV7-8,TGTGCCAGCAGCTCCCAGAAGCGGGGTGACAATGAGCAGTTCTTC,CASSSQKRGDNEQFF
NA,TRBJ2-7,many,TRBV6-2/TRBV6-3,TGTGCCAGCAGTGACCCCGGGGGAGACGCCTACGAGCAGTACTTC,CASSDPGGDAYEQYF
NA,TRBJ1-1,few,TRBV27,TGTGCCAGCAGCCCCGGTCGGGGGGACGAAGCTTTCTTT,CASSPGRGDEAFF
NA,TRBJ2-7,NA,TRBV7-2,TGTGCCAGTTCACGTGGGTCCTCCTACGAGCAGTACTTC,CASSRGSSYEQYF
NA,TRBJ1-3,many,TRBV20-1,TGCAGTGCTAAGGACAGTTTCTTCTCTGGAAACACCATATATTTT,CSAKDSFFSGNTIYF
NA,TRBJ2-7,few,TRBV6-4,TGTGCCAGCCCCTCTTGTATGGACGGAGTTCCCTACGAGCAGTACTTC,CASPSCMDGVPYEQYF
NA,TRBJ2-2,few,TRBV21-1,NA,CASSPYGCGANTGELFF
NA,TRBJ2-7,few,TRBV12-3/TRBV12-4,TGTGCCAGCAGTGGCTCGGGGCCTCCCTACGAGCAGTACTTC,CASSGSGPPYEQYF
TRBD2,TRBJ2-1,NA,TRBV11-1,TGTGCCAGCGAAACTAGCGGCTCCAATGAGCAGTTCTTC,CASETSGSNEQFF
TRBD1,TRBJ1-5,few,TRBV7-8,TGTGCCAGCAGCCAGGGGGGTAGTTGGCCCCAGCATTTT,CASSQGGSWPQHF
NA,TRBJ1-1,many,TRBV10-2,TGCGCCAGCAGTGATCGTCTGGGTTCTGAAGCTTTCTTT,CASSDRLGSEAFF
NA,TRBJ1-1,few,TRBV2,TGTGCCAGCAGCCCGGGACAACAATCCCGGGACACTGAAGCTTTCTTT,CASSPGQQSRDTEAFF
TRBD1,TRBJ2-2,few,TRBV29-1,TGCAGCGTTCCTAAGACAGGGGCGAACACCGGGGAGCTGTTTTTT,CSVPKTGANTGELFF
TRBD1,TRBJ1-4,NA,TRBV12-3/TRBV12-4,TGTGCCAGCAGTTTAGGTGGGACAGCACCAACTAATGAAAAACTGTTTTTT,CASSLGGTAPTNEKLFF
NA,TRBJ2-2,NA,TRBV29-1,TGCAGCGTCATCCCTCTTTCCGCGGGCCGGGGAGCCACCGGGGAGCTGTTTTTT,CSVIPLSAGRGATGELFF
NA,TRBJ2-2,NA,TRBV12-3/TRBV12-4,TGTGCCAGCAGTTTCCCCTTTCGGGAGCTGTTTTTT,CASSFPFRELFF
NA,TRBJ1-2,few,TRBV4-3,TGCGCCAGCAGCCAAGATCTGGGTATGAGGTTTGGCTACACCTTC,CASSQDLGMRFGYTF
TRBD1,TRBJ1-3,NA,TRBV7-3,TGTGCCAGCAGCCTAACAGGGGTCGGAAACACCATATATTTT,CASSLTGVGNTIYF
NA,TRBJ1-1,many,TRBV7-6,TGTGCCAGCAGCTGGCAAGCGTACACTGAAGCTTTCTTT,CASSWQAYTEAFF
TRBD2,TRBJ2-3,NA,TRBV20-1,TGCAGTGTCAGCGGGTCGAGCGGGGGCCTTCGCGATACGCAGTATTTT,CSVSGSSGGLRDTQYF
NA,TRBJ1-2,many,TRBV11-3,TGTGCCAGCAGCTTAGGAGGGAGTTCTAACTATGGCTACACCTTC,CASSLGGSSNYGYTF
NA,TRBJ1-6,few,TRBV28,TGTGCCAGCAGGCCTTCCACAGCACAACGGCCCAATTCACCCCTCCACTTT,CASRPSTAQRPNSPLHF
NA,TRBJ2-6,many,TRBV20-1,TGCAGTGCGGCGAGGGGGGATTTGGGGGCCAACGTCCTGACTTTC,CSAARGDLGANVLTF
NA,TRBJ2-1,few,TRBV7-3,TGTGCCAGCAGCTACCCCACATCAAATGAGCAGTTCTTC,CASSYPTSNEQFF
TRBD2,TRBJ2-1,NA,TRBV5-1,TGCGCCAGCAGCTCCGGACTAGCGGGGGAAGACAATGAGCAGTTCTTC,CASSSGLAGEDNEQFF
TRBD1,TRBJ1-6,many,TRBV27,TGTGCCAGCAGATTCCGGGACAGTTGGACACCCCTCCACTTT,CASRFRDSWTPLHF
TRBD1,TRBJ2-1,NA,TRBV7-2,TGTGCCAGCAGCTCCCGGGACAGGAGTTACAATGAGCAGTTCTTC,CASSSRDRSYNEQFF
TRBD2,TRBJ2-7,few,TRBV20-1,TGCAGTGCGGTTCCTAGCGGGCAGCCCTACGAGCAGTACTTC,CSAVPSGQPYEQYF
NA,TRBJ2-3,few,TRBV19,TGTGCCAGTAGTACCTGGGGCTCCACAGATACGCAGTATTTT,CASSTWGSTDTQYF
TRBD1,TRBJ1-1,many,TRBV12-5,TGTGCTAGTGGTTTGATCCCCCGGACAGGGTTAGAGACTGAAGCTTTCTTT,CASGLIPRTGLETEAFF
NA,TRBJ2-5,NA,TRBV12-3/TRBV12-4,TGTGCCAGCAGTCCCGTGGGAGAGACCCAGTACTTC,CASSPVGETQYF
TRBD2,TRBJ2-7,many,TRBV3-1,TGTGCCAGCAGCCATCTAAGGGAGGGCGAGCAGTACTTC,CASSHLREGEQYF
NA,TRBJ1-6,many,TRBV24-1,TGTGCCACCAGTGATCCCCGGCAGGGACGGGACGCCCTCCACTTT,CATSDPRQGRDALHF
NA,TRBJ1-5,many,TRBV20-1,TGCAGTGCTTACCCCCTATGGATTTCTCGCAATCAGCCCCAGCATTTT,CSAYPLWISRNQPQHF
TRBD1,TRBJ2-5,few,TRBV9,TGTGCCAGCAGCGTAGCGCCCGTGACAGGGGGTTTAGAAGAGACCCAGTACTTC,CASSVAPVTGGLEETQYF
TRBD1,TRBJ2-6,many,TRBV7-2,TGTGCCAGCAGCTCGCGAGGGACAGGGGGGTACAATGGGGCCAACGTCCTGACTTTC,CASSSRGTGGYNGANVLTF
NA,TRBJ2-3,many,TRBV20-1,TGCAGTGCTAGGTGGGAGGGCACAGATACGCAGTATTTT,CSARWEGTDTQYF
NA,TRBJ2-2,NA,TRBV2,TGTGCCAGCACAGTCCTGGGGACAAACACCGAGGAGCTGTTTTTT,CASTVLGTNTEELFF
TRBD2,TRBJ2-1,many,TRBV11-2,TGTGCCAGCAGCTCCCTTAGCGGGAGACTGAATGAGCAGTTCTTC,CASSSLSGRLNEQFF
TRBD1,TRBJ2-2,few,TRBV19,TGTGCCACCCGAACGGGACAGGGGGGCACCGGGGAGCTGTTTTTT,CATRTGQGGTGELFF
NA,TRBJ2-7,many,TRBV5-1,TGCGCCAGCAGCTTGATGGGGACTGCCTCCTACGAGCAGTACTTC,CASSLMGTASYEQYF
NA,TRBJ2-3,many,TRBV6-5,TGTGCCAGCAGTTACGTGGGTTCCCACACAGATACGCAGTATTTT,CASSYVGSHTDTQYF
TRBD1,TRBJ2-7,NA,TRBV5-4,TGTGCCAGCAGCCTGACGGGACAGAGGTCAAACGAGCAGTACTTC,CASSLTGQRSNEQYF
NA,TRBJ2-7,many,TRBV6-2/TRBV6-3,TGTGCCAGCAGTCCTGCGGCCTACGAGCAGTACTTC,CASSPAAYEQYF
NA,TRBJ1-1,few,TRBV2,TGTGCCAGCAGAACAAGGACCTACACTGAAGCTTTCTTT,CASRTRTYTEAFF
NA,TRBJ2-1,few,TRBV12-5,TGTGCTAGTGAAAAGGGCAATGAGCAGTTCTTC,CASEKGNEQFF
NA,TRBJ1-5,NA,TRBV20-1,TGCAGTGCTAGCTCCGGGGTGAATCAGCCCCAGCATTTT,CSASSGVNQPQHF
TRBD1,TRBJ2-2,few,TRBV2,TGTGCCAGCGGGGATATGGGACAGATCACCGGGGAGCTGTTTTTT,CASGDMGQITGELFF
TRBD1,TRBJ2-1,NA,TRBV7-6,TGTGCCAGCAGCCTCGCTGGGGACAGGGTCAACAATGAGCAGTTCTTC,CASSLAGDRVNNEQFF
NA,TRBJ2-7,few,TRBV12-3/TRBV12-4,TGTGCCAGCAGTTTGGGGTCGGCCTACGAGCAGTACTTC,CASSLGSAYEQYF
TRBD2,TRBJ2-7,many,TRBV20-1,TGCAGTGCTCCAGGACTAGCGGGAATGTACGAGCAGTACTTC,CSAPGLAGMYEQYF
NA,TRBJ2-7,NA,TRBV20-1,TGCAGTGCTAGTAGTGCGGACACCTACGAGCAGTACTTC,CSASSADTYEQYF
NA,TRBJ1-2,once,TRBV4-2,TGTGCCAGCAGCCAAGAGGGGGGACTCGCGGATGGCTACACCTTC,CASSQEGGLADGYTF